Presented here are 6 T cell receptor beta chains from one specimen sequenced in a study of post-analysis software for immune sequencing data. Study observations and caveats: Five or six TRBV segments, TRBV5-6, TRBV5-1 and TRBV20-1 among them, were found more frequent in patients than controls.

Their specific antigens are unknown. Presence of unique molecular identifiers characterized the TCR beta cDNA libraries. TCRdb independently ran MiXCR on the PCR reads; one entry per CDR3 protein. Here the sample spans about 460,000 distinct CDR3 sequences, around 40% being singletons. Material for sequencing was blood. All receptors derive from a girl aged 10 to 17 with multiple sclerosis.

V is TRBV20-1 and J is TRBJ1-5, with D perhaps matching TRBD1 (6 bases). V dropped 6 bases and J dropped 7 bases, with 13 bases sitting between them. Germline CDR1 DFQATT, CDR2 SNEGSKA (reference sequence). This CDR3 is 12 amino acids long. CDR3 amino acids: CSATAGGQPQHF. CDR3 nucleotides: TGCAGTGCAACCGCCGGGGGCCAGCCCCAGCATTTT.

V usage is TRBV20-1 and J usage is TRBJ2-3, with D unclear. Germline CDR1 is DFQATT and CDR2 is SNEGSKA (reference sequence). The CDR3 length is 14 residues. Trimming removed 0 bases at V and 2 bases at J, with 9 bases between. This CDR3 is CSARDPRNTDTQYF. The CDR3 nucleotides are TGCAGTGCTAGAGATCCGCGGAACACAGATACGCAGTATTTT.

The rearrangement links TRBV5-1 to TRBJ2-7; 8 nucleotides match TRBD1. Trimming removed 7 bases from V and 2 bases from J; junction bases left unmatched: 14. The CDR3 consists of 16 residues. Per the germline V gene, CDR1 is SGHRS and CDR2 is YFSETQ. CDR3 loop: CASGPSPDRVTYEQYF. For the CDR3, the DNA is TGCGCCAGCGGCCCCTCCCCGGACAGGGTAACCTACGAGCAGTACTTC.

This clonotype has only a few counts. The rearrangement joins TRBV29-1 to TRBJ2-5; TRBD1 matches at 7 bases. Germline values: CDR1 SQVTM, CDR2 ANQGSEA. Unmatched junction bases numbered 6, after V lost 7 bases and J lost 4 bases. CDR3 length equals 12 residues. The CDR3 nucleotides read TGCAGCGGAGGACAGGTCGGAGAGACCCAGTACTTC. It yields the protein CSGGQVGETQYF. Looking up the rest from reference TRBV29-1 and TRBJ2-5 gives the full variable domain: SAVISQKPSRDICQRGTSLTIQCQVDSQVTMMFWYRQQPGQSLTLIATANQGSEATYESGFVIDKFPISRPNLTFSTLTVSNMSPEDSSIYLCSGGQVGETQYFGPGTRLLVL.

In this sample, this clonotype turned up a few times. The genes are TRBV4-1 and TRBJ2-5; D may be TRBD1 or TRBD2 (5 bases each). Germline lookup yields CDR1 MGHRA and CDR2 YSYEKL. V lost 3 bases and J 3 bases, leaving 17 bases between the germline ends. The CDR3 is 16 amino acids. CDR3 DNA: TGCGCCAGCAGCCAGGCTACAGGAAGAGGGGAAGAGACCCAGTACTTC. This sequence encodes CASSQATGRGEETQYF.

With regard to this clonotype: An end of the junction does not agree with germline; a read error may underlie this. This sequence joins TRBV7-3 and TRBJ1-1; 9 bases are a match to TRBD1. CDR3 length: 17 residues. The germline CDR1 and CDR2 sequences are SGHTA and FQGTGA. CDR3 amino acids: CASSLTGGILMNTEAFF. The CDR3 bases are TGTGCCAGCAGCCTGACAGGGGGAATACTCATGAACACTGAAGCTTTTTTT.